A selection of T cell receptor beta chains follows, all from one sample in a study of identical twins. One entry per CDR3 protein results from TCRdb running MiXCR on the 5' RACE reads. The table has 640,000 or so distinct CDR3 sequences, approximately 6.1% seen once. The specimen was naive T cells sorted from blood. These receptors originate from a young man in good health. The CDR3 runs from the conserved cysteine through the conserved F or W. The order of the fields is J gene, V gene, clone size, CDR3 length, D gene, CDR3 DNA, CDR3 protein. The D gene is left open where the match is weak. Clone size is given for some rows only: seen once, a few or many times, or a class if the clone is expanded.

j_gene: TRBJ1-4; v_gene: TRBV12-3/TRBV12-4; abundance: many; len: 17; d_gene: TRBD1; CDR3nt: TGTGCCAGCAGTTTAGGTGTGGGGACAGGACTTAATGAAAAACTGTTTTTT; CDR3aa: CASSLGVGTGLNEKLFF
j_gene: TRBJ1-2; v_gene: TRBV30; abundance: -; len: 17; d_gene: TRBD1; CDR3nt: TGTGCCTGGAGTGTCCCGCGGGAGGGGGCGGACGTCTATGGCTACACCTTC; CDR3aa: CAWSVPREGADVYGYTF
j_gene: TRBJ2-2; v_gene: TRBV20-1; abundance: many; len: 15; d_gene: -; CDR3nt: TGCAGTGCTAGAATCGCGCGGGACGGGACCGGGGAGCTGTTTTTT; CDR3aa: CSARIARDGTGELFF
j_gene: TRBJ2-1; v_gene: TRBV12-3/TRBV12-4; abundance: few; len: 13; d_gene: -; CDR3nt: TGTGCCACCACCGGAGGGCCCGGCAATGAGCAGTTCTTC; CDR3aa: CATTGGPGNEQFF
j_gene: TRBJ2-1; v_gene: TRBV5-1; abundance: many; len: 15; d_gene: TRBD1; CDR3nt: TGCGCCAGCAGCCGGGGACAGTTGGGGGACAATGAGCAGTTCTTC; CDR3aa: CASSRGQLGDNEQFF
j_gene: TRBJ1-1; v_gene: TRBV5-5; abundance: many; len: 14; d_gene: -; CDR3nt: TGTGCCAGCAGCTTGACGCAGGGGATTACTGAAGCTTTCTTT; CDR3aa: CASSLTQGITEAFF
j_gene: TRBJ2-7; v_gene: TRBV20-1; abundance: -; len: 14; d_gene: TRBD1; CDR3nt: TGCAGTGCTACAGTACAGGGGGCGCCTTCCGAGCAGTACTTC; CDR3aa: CSATVQGAPSEQYF
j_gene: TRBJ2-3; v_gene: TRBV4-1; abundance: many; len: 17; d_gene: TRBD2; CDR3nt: TGCGCCAGCAGCCTCCTCGGGACTAGCGTAGCCACAGATACGCAGTATTTT; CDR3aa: CASSLLGTSVATDTQYF
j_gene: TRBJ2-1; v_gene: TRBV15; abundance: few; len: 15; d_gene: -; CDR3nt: TGTGCCACCAGCCCACTGGGTGCGGTTGGGAATGAGCAGTTCTTC; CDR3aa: CATSPLGAVGNEQFF
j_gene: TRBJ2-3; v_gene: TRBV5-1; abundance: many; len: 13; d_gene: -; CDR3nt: TGCGCCAGCAGCTGGGCCTTTGCAGATACGCAGTATTTT; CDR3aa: CASSWAFADTQYF
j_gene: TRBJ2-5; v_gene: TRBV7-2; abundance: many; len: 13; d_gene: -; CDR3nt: TGTGCCAGCAGCTTATCTTCGGGGGAGACCCAGTACTTC; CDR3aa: CASSLSSGETQYF
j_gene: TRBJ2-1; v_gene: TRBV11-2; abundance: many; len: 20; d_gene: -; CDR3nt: TGTGCCAGCAGCTTTCCCAGAGATGCCAGGGTGGCGTTTAGCTACAATGAGCAGTTCTTC; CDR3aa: CASSFPRDARVAFSYNEQFF
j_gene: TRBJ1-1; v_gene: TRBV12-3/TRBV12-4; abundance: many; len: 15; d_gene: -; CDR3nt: TGTGCCAGCAGTCGGCCAGGTGGGGGGCACGGGTTGGCTTTCTTT; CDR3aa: CASSRPGGGHGLAFF
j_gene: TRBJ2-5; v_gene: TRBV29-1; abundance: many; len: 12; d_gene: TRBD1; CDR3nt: TGCAGCGTCCGGACAGGGCAAGAGACCCAGTACTTC; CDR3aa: CSVRTGQETQYF
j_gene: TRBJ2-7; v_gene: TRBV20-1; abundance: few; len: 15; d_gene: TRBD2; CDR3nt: TGCAGTGCTAGAGACATACTAGCGGGGTTCGTCGAGCAGTACTTC; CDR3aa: CSARDILAGFVEQYF
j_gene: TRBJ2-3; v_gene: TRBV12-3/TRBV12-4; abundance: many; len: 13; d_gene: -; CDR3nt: TGTGCCAGCAGGTGGAGTCCCACAGATACGCAGTATTTT; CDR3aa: CASRWSPTDTQYF
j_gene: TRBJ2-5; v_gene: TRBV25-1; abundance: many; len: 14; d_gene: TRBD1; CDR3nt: TGTGCCAGCAGTGCCCGGGACAGGGACAGGACCCAGTACTTC; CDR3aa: CASSARDRDRTQYF
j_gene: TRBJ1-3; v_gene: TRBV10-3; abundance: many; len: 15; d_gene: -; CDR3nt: TGTGCCATCAGTGAGTCGCGGACCTCTGGAAACACCATATATTTT; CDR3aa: CAISESRTSGNTIYF
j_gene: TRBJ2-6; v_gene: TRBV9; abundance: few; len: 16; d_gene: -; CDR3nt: TGTGCCAGCAGCGCGGGACGGATGTCTGGGGCCAACGTCCTGACTTTC; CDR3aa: CASSAGRMSGANVLTF
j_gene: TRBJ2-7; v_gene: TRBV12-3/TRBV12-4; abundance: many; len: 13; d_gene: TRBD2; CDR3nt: TGTGCCAGCGGGGGACTAGCGGGCTACGAGCAGTACTTC; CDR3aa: CASGGLAGYEQYF
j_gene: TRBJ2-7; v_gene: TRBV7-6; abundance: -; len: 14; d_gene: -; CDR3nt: TGTGCCAGCAGCTTAGCCGGGGAAACCTACGAGCAGTACTTC; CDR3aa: CASSLAGETYEQYF
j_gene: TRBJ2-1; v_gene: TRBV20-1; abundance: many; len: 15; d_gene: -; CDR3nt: TGCAGTGCTAGCTTTACAGGGAACGTCTACAATGAGCAGTTCTTC; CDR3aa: CSASFTGNVYNEQFF
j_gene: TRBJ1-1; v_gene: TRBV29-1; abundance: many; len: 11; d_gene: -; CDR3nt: TGCAGCGTTGAAGATCACACTGAAGCTTTCTTT; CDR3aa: CSVEDHTEAFF
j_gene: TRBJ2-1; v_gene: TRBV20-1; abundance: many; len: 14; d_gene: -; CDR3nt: TGCAGTGCGAGAGAACTATACCGCTACAATGAGCAGTTCTTC; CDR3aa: CSARELYRYNEQFF
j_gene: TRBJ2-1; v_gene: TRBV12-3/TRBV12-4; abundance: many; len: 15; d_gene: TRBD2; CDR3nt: TGTGCCAGCAGTAGAAGCGGGGGCGCCTATAATGAGCAGTTCTTC; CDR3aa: CASSRSGGAYNEQFF
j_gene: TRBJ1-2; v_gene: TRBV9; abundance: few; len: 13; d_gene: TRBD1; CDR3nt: TGTGCCAGCAGCGCCGCAGGGGGCTATGGCTACACCTTC; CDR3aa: CASSAAGGYGYTF
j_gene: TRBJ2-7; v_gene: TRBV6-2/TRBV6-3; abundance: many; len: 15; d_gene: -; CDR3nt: TGTGCCAGCAGTTACCTTGGCCCGAACTCCTACGAGCAGTACTTC; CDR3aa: CASSYLGPNSYEQYF
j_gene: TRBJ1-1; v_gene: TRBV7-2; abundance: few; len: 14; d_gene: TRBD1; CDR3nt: TGTGCCAGCATCTTGGACAGGGCGTTCACTGAAGCTTTCTTT; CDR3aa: CASILDRAFTEAFF
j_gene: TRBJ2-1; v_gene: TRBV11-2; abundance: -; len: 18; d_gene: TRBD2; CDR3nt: TGTGCCAGCAGCTTCCCAAGCCCTGGACTAGAAGTCTACAATGAGCAGTTCTTC; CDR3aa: CASSFPSPGLEVYNEQFF
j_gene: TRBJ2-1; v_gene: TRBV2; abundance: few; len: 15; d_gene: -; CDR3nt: TGTGCCAGCAGTGAAGTAGTGCCGGGGCTCAATGAGCAGTTCTTC; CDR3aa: CASSEVVPGLNEQFF
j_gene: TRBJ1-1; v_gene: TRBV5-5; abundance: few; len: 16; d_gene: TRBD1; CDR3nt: TGTGCCAGCAGCTTGGAACAGGGGGCCCGGAACACTGAAGCTTTCTTT; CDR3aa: CASSLEQGARNTEAFF
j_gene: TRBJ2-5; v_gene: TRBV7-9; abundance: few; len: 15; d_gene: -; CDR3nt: TGTGCCAGCAGCTCCCCGGAGCTTCTACGAGAGACCCAGTACTTC; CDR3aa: CASSSPELLRETQYF
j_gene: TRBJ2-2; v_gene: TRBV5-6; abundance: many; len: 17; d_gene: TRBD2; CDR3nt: TGTGCCAGCAGCTGGGATCCGGGACTAGCGGCGACCGGGGAGCTGTTTTTT; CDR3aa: CASSWDPGLAATGELFF
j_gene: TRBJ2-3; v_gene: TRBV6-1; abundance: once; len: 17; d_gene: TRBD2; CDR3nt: TGTGCCAGCAGTGAAGCCCCTTTGGCGGGAGTGTCCGATACGCAGTATTTT; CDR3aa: CASSEAPLAGVSDTQYF
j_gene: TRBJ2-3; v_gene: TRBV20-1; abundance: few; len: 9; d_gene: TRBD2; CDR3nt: TGCAGTGGGGGGGGGAGCTCAACCTTT; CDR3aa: CSGGGSSTF
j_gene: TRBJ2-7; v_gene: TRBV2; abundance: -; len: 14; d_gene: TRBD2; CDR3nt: TGTGCCACGCAACAAGCGGGAGGCGTCGACGAGCAGTACTTC; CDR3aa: CATQQAGGVDEQYF
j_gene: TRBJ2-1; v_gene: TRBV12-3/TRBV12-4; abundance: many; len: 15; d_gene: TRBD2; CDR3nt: TGTGCCAGCATGCGTTATAGCGGGAGGGCCGGTCGGCAGTTCTTC; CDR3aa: CASMRYSGRAGRQFF
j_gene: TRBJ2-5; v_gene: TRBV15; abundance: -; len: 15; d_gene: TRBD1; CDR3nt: TGTGCCACCAGCAGAGGGGACAGGGGAGGGGAGACCCAGTACTTC; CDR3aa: CATSRGDRGGETQYF
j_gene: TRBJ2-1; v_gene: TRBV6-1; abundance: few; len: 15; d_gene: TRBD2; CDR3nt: TGTGCCAGCAGACTAGCGGGTGCGCCTTACAATGAGCAGTTCTTC; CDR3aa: CASRLAGAPYNEQFF
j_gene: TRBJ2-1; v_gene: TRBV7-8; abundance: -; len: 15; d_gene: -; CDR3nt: TGTGCCAGCAGCCCGGGGAGGGGGACCGCATCTGAGCAGTTCTTC; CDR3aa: CASSPGRGTASEQFF
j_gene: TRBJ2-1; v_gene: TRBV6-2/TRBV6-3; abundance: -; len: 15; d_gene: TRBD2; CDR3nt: TGTGCCAGCACCGCCAGCGGGAGTTCCTACAATGAGCAGTTCTTC; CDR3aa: CASTASGSSYNEQFF
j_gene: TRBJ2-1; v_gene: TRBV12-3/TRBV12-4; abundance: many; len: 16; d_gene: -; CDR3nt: TGTGCCAGCAGTTTGTTCCTCCCGGGGTCCTACAATGAGCAGTTCTTC; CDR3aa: CASSLFLPGSYNEQFF
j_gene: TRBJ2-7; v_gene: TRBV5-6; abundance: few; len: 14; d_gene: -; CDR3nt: TGTGCCAGCAGCCCGGGACATCTCTTCTACGAGCAGTACTTC; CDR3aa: CASSPGHLFYEQYF
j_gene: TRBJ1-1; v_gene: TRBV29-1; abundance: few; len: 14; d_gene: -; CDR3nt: TGCAGCGTTGGGAACAGGGTATCTGACACTGAAGCTTTCTTT; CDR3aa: CSVGNRVSDTEAFF
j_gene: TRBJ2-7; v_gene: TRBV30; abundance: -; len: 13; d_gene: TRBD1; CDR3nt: TGTGCCTGGTCCGGGACAGGGTCCTACGAGCAGTACTTC; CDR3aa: CAWSGTGSYEQYF
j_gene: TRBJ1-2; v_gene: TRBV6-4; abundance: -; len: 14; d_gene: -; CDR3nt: TGTGCCAGCAGTTCACAGGGTGAGGTCTATGGCTACACCTTC; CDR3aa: CASSSQGEVYGYTF
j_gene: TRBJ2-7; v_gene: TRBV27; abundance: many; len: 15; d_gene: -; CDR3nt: TGTGCCAGCAGTTCCCAGGGGAGGGTCAACTACGAGCAGTACTTC; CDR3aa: CASSSQGRVNYEQYF
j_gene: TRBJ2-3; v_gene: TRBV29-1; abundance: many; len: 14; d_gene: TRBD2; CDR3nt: TGCAGCGTTGGGGGACTAGCGGGACTAGATACGCAGTATTTT; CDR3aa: CSVGGLAGLDTQYF
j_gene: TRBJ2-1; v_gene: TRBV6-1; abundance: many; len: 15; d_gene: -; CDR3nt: TGTGCCAGCACCCCGTGGGGGACCCCCATCAATGAGCAGTTCTTC; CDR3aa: CASTPWGTPINEQFF
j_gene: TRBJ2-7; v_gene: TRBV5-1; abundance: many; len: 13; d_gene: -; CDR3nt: TGCGCCAGCAGCTTGGCGGACAGTGGGGAGCAGTACTTC; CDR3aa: CASSLADSGEQYF
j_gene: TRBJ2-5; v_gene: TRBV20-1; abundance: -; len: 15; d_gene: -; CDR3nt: TGCAGTCATTCAAGAAGAACGGGGTCCCAAGAGACCCAGTACTTC; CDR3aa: CSHSRRTGSQETQYF
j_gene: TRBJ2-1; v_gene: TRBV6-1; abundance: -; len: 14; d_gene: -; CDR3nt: TGTGCCAGCAAAGGCGACTGGGCAGGGAATGAGCAGTTCTTC; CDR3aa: CASKGDWAGNEQFF
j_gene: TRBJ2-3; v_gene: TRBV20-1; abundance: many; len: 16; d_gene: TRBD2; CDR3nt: TGCAGTGCGGTAAAGTTAGCGGGAGGAGGGACAGATACGCAGTATTTT; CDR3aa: CSAVKLAGGGTDTQYF
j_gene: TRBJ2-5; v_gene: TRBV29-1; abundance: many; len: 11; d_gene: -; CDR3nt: TGCAGCGTGCGGTTGACAGAGACCCAGTACTTC; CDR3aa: CSVRLTETQYF
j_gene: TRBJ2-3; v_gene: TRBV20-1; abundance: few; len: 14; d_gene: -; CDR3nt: TGCAGTGCTTCACACGGGATGAGCACAGATACGCAGTATTTT; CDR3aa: CSASHGMSTDTQYF